This TCR beta chain was found in a study of blood T cells in healthy people across ages. Turning to the study itself: The template switching approach captured approximately one barcoded beta molecule for every two T cells.

This CDR3 has 15 amino acids. CDR1 is MGHDK and CDR2 is SYGVNS in the germline V gene. Unmatched junction bases numbered 8, after V lost 3 bases and J lost 4 bases. Worth noting for this clonotype: The antigen is unknown.

The second PCR ran about 6 to 11 cycles with a sample-barcoded 5' primer and J-beta primers. Each cDNA molecule carried a tag from a template-switch adaptor that contained 12 random nucleotides. One entry per CDR3 protein, called by TCRdb with MiXCR from the 5' RACE reads. The sample lists over 600,000 distinct CDR3 sequences, approximately 40% occurring once. Study outcomes and limitations: Diversity estimates from one million T cells were considered underestimates.

The chain uses TRBV25-1 and TRBJ1-2; 7 nucleotides align to TRBD1. The source material was blood. This TCR came from a man older than 75 in good health. The CDR3 loop is CASSDPRQGGYGYTF. The CDR3 nucleotides are TGTGCCAGCAGTGACCCCAGACAGGGCGGCTATGGCTACACCTTC.